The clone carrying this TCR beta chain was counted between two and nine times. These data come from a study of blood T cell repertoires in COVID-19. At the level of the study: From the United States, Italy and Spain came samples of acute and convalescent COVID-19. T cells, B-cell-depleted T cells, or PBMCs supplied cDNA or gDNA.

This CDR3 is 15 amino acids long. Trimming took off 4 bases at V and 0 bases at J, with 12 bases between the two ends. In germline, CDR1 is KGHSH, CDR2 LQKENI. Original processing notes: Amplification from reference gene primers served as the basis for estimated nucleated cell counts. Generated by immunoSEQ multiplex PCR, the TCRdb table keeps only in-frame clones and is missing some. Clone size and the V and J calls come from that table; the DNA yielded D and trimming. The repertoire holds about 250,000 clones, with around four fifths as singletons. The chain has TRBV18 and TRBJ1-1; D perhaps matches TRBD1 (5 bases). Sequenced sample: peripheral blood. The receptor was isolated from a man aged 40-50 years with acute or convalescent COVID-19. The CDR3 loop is CASSLQGAMNTEAFF. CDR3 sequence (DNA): TGTGCCAGCTCACTTCAAGGGGCAATGAACACTGAAGCTTTCTTT.